The 14 T cell receptor beta chains below come from one sample, sequenced in a study of T cell clones after liver transplantation (dated by TCRdb to 2018 to 2020). Receptor libraries were prepared by the immunoSEQ multiplex PCR assay. TCRdb took this table from immuneACCESS and kept in-frame rearrangements with V and J called. Such tables lack part of the clones; where checked against another copy, unresolved V genes explain under half of the gap, and the rest is unexplained. The sample contains some 70,000 clones, 80% of them found a single time. Roughly 0.6% of the sample comes from the top ten. The time point label corresponds to: pre-transplant. Sample: CD4+ T cells from blood, taken before liver transplant. The receptors come from a human donor who received a liver transplant.

The chain has TRBV10-2 and TRBJ2-1, with a tentative D call TRBD2 (5 bases). The ends were cut back, 3 bases at V and 4 bases at J, with 10 bases in the middle. Germline V gives CDR1 WSHSY, CDR2 SAAADI. The CDR3 totals 14 residues. The CDR3 sequence is CASSDGIRYNEQFF. The CDR3 DNA is TGCGCCAGCAGTGACGGGATCCGTTACAATGAGCAGTTCTTC.

The chain's CDR3 is CASSLGNYGYTF. The CDR3 bases are TGCGCCAGCAGCTTGGGGAACTATGGCTACACCTTC. The chain recombines TRBV5-1 with TRBJ1-2; no definite D call. Between the trimmed V and J ends, which lost 0 bases and 2 bases, there was a span of 2 bases. CDR3 size: 12 residues. The germline CDR1 and CDR2 sequences are SGHRS and YFSETQ.

This chain connects TRBV28 to TRBJ2-1; 7 bases are shared with TRBD1. From germline, CDR1 is MDHEN and CDR2 SYDVKM. The J segment lost 0 bases and the V segment lost 6 bases, leaving 5 bases of the junction unmatched. This CDR3 contains 15 residues. The CDR3 here is CASSPRTGSYNEQFF. The CDR3 nucleotides read TGTGCCAGCAGCCCGAGGACAGGCTCCTACAATGAGCAGTTCTTC.

This clone was seen once. V is TRBV28 and J is TRBJ1-4; 7 bases are a match to TRBD1. V shed 7 bases and J 6 bases; nucleotides not matched to a gene: 5. The V gene's germline CDR1 is MDHEN and CDR2 SYDVKM. The CDR3 loop spans 13 amino acids. The CDR3, as DNA: TGTGCCAGCAAAAACAGGGGAGATGAAAAACTGTTTTTT. It yields the protein CASKNRGDEKLFF.

The V gene is TRBV5-1, the J gene TRBJ1-1, with no clear D. The CDR3 consists of 15 residues. V gave up 1 base and J gave up 0 bases, with 10 bases separating them. CDR1 and CDR2 (germline): SGHRS, YFSETQ. CDR3 nucleotide sequence: TGCGCCAGCAGCTTGATACCGGGATTGAACACTGAAGCTTTCTTT. Translating gives CASSLIPGLNTEAFF. Complete variable domain (other parts from reference TRBV5-1 and TRBJ1-1): KAGVTQTPRYLIKTRGQQVTLSCSPISGHRSVSWYQQTPGQGLQFLFEYFSETQRNKGNFPGRFSGRQFSNSRSEMNVSTLELGDSALYLCASSLIPGLNTEAFFGQGTRLTVV.

This sequence joins TRBV5-4 and TRBJ2-5; D gene unclear. Germline V lookup: CDR1 SGHNT, CDR2 YYREEE (reference sequence). CDR3 length: 12 amino acids. Trimming took off 0 bases at V and 5 bases at J, with 5 bases between the two ends. The CDR3 sequence: CASSLELETQYF. The CDR3 nucleotides are TGTGCCAGCAGCTTGGAGTTGGAGACCCAGTACTTC.

V is TRBV14 and J is TRBJ2-7; TRBD1 matches at 9 bases. V was clipped by 4 bases and J by 1 base; unmatched bases: 8. Germline CDR1 is SGHDN and CDR2 is FVKESK. This CDR3 is built from 16 residues. CDR3 nucleotides: TGTGCCAGCAGCCGTCTACCGGGACAGGGATCCTACGAGCAGTACTTC. This sequence encodes CASSRLPGQGSYEQYF.

The rearrangement links TRBV5-4 to TRBJ2-1; 13 bases fit TRBD2. Germline V gene data show CDR1 as SGHNT and CDR2 as YYREEE (reference sequence). Trimming removed 5 bases from V and 9 bases from J; junction bases left unmatched: 5. The CDR3 spans 14 residues. The CDR3 sequence is CASRTSGRGFEQFF. For the CDR3, the DNA is TGTGCCAGCAGAACTAGCGGGAGGGGGTTTGAGCAGTTCTTC.

The CDR3 reads CASSLGVNNEQFF. The DNA of the CDR3 is TGTGCCAGCAGCTTAGGGGTAAACAATGAGCAGTTCTTC. The V and J genes are TRBV7-9 and TRBJ2-1, with D unresolved. The CDR3 runs to 13 residues. The V end lost 1 base, the J end lost 5 bases, and 6 bases lay between the germline ends. Per the germline V gene, CDR1 is SEHNR and CDR2 is FQNEAQ (reference sequence).

The chain has TRBV6-5 and TRBJ2-7; 9 nucleotides align to TRBD2. The CDR3 is made up of 14 amino acids. After removal of 5 bases from V and 4 bases from J, the junction contained 6 bases not matched to a gene. Germline V gene data show CDR1 as MNHEY and CDR2 as SVGAGI. The CDR3 region has the DNA TGTGCCAGCAGTACCGGGACTAGCAGATACGAGCAGTACTTC. It is translated as CASSTGTSRYEQYF.

The chain couples TRBV27 to TRBJ2-7; 12 bases are a match to TRBD1. The CDR3 consists of 15 residues. V shed 5 bases, J shed 6 bases, and the junction held 8 bases outside the gene matches. Germline CDR1 is MNHEY and CDR2 is SMNVEV (reference sequence). The CDR3 protein is CASSHGTGGKSEQYF. Written as DNA, the CDR3 is TGTGCCAGCAGTCATGGGACAGGGGGCAAATCCGAGCAGTACTTC.

This clone has a handful of counts. A read error may produce the germline difference seen at one junction end. This chain connects TRBV6-1 to TRBJ2-7; D possibly corresponds to TRBD2 (6 bases). From germline, CDR1 is MNHNS and CDR2 SASEGT. The CDR3 has 12 amino acids. CDR3 DNA sequence: TGTGCCAGCAGTCAGGGAGGTGGGCCATTGCACTTC. This gives the protein CASSQGGGPLHF.

Details on this clone: Other DNA sequences within the sample encode an identical CDR3. This chain uses TRBV5-1 with TRBJ1-1; no definite D call. In germline, CDR1 is SGHRS, CDR2 YFSETQ. The ends were cut back, 4 bases at V and 1 base at J, with 8 bases in the middle. This CDR3 comprises 13 residues. CDR3 sequence (DNA): TGCGCCAGCAGCCCTGACGGGAACACTGAAGCTTTCTTT. This translates into CASSPDGNTEAFF.

A single count supports this clone. This rearrangement joins TRBV5-1 to TRBJ1-5, with a weak D call TRBD1 (6 bases). There are 15 residues in the CDR3. V lost 6 bases and J lost 2, with 15 bases in between. Germline assignment: CDR1 SGHRS and CDR2 YFSETQ. The CDR3 DNA is TGCGCCAGCACCCTGGACAGTTCGGGCAATCAGCCCCAGCATTTT. Translation: CASTLDSSGNQPQHF.